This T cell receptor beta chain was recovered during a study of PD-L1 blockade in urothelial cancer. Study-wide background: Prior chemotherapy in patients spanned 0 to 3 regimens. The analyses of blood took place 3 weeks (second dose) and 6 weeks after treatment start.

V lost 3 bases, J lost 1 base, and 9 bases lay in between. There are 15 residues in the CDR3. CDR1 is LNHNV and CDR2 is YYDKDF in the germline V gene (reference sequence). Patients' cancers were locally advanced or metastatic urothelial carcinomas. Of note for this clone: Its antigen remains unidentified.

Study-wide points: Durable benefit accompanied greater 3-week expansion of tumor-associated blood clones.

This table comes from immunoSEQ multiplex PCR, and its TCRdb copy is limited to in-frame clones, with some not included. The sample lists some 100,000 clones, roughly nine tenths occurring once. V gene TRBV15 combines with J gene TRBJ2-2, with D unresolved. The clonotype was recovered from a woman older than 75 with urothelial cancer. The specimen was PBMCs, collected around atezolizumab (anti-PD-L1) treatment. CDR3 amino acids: CATSRTLGNTGELFF. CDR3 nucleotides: TGTGCCACCAGCAGGACTCTGGGGAACACCGGGGAGCTGTTTTTT.